Listed below are T cell receptor beta chains from one sample, sequenced in a study of Graves' ophthalmopathy and Graves' hyperthyroidism. MiXCR, run by TCRdb on the multiplex PCR reads, gives a single entry per CDR3 protein. The profile shows about 160,000 distinct CDR3 sequences, approximately 38% of them singletons. Specimen: peripheral blood. Receptor source: a woman aged 40 to 49 with Graves' ophthalmopathy. Both conserved end residues are part of each CDR3. The order of the fields is J gene, V gene, CDR3 protein.

j_call: TRBJ1-3; v_call: TRBV15; cdr3_aa: CATSRDSAGVGNTIYF
j_call: TRBJ2-2; v_call: TRBV6-1; cdr3_aa: CASSDGFSGGSTGELFF
j_call: TRBJ1-6; v_call: TRBV7-2; cdr3_aa: CASSLGGGPANSPLHF
j_call: TRBJ1-1; v_call: TRBV29-1; cdr3_aa: CSVGPQGNTEAFF
j_call: TRBJ1-5; v_call: TRBV2; cdr3_aa: CASKNRVGNQPQHF
j_call: TRBJ1-1; v_call: TRBV12-3/TRBV12-4; cdr3_aa: CASSSFLNTEAFF
j_call: TRBJ1-1; v_call: TRBV6-1; cdr3_aa: CASSEGREDTEAFF
j_call: TRBJ1-5; v_call: TRBV30; cdr3_aa: CAWSNRGDQPQHF
j_call: TRBJ1-1; v_call: TRBV20-1; cdr3_aa: CSASHVGGTEAFF
j_call: TRBJ1-5; v_call: TRBV2; cdr3_aa: CASNQVIEQPQHF
j_call: TRBJ2-7; v_call: TRBV6-2/TRBV6-3; cdr3_aa: CASRNGATLSYEQYF
j_call: TRBJ1-5; v_call: TRBV6-1; cdr3_aa: CASRTYGNQPQHF
j_call: TRBJ2-7; v_call: TRBV19; cdr3_aa: CASSTRGALPYEQYF
j_call: TRBJ2-5; v_call: TRBV6-5; cdr3_aa: CASSFRPGETQYF
j_call: TRBJ1-1; v_call: TRBV19; cdr3_aa: CASRKAGTGGVNTEAFF
j_call: TRBJ2-5; v_call: TRBV6-2/TRBV6-3; cdr3_aa: CASSKRGQLLQETQYF
j_call: TRBJ2-5; v_call: TRBV28; cdr3_aa: CASTWDRGQETQYF
j_call: TRBJ2-7; v_call: TRBV29-1; cdr3_aa: CSATGSGLKDEQYF
j_call: TRBJ2-7; v_call: TRBV29-1; cdr3_aa: CSGTNLYGEINEQYF
j_call: TRBJ2-7; v_call: TRBV4-2; cdr3_aa: CASSPEVAGGQSEQYF
j_call: TRBJ2-7; v_call: TRBV29-1; cdr3_aa: CSVESGQGGHEQYF
j_call: TRBJ1-5; v_call: TRBV28; cdr3_aa: CASSLSGGSNQPQHF
j_call: TRBJ1-5; v_call: TRBV28; cdr3_aa: CASIHGGRNQPQHF
j_call: TRBJ2-2; v_call: TRBV5-6; cdr3_aa: CASSWAGLENTGELFF
j_call: TRBJ1-2; v_call: TRBV6-2/TRBV6-3; cdr3_aa: CASSYSETGNYGYTF
j_call: TRBJ2-2; v_call: TRBV7-3; cdr3_aa: CASRERGIGELFF